Each of the 32 T cell receptor beta chains below was sequenced from the same sample in a study of T cell responses to AZD1222 COVID-19 vaccine. Repertoires were generated with immunoSEQ multiplex PCR, while TCRdb's copy carries only in-frame clones and drops some. The table has 45,000 or so clones, about 90% seen once. The sequenced sample was peripheral blood, obtained 28 days after the second AZD1222 dose. Source of these receptors: an adult who received the AZD1222 COVID-19 vaccine.

The rearrangement links TRBV7-2 to TRBJ1-4, with D perhaps TRBD1 (5 bases). Germline V lookup: CDR1 SGHTA, CDR2 FQGNSA. Trimming took off 5 bases at V and 6 bases at J, with 16 bases between the two ends. The CDR3 is made up of 15 amino acids. The CDR3 DNA sequence: TGTGCCAGCAGCCCCACAGGTTCCCCCTATGAAAAACTGTTTTTT. Its protein is CASSPTGSPYEKLFF.

The chain combines TRBV28 with TRBJ1-2, with D possibly matching TRBD1 (5 bases). The ends were cut back, 5 bases at V and 10 bases at J, with 32 bases in the middle. The length of the CDR3 is 18 residues. Per germline, CDR1 MDHEN and CDR2 SYDVKM. The CDR3, as DNA: TGTGCCAGCAGTGAGGCTAGAGAAGGGGCAGGACTTAAGTCGGACTACACCTTC. Translated, it gives CASSEAREGAGLKSDYTF.

V gene TRBV7-2 combines with J gene TRBJ2-5; 7 nucleotides agree with TRBD2. V was clipped by 4 bases and J by 2 bases; unmatched bases: 10. Germline assignment: CDR1 SGHTA and CDR2 FQGNSA. The CDR3 sequence is 16 residues long. In DNA, the CDR3 is TGTGCCAGCAGCTCCCCCGGGACTATCCCACAAGAGACCCAGTACTTC. Translated: CASSSPGTIPQETQYF.

For the CDR3, the DNA is TGTGCCTGGAGTGCAGGGGGTACCTACAATGAGCAGTTCTTC. Translation: CAWSAGGTYNEQFF. The rearrangement links TRBV30 to TRBJ2-1; TRBD1 matches at 7 bases. The germline CDR1 and CDR2 sequences are GTSNPN and SVGIG (reference sequence). Trimming at V came to 1 base and at J to 2 bases, leaving 2 bases not matched to a gene. The CDR3 sequence is 14 residues long. Full variable domain (missing parts from reference TRBV30 and TRBJ2-1): SQTIHQWPATLVQPVGSPLSLECTVEGTSNPNLYWYRQAAGRGLQLLFYSVGIGQISSEVPQNLSASRPQDRQFILSSKKLLLSDSGFYLCAWSAGGTYNEQFFGPGTRLTVL.

The chain employs TRBV13 and TRBJ2-7; the D is unclear. This CDR3 has 12 residues. Looked up from germline, CDR1 is PRHDT and CDR2 is FYEKMQ (reference sequence). The V end lost 5 bases, the J end lost 2 bases, and 7 bases lay between the germline ends. DNA for the CDR3: TGTGCCAGCAGCGCGGTACCCTACGAGCAGTACTTC. Translated, it gives CASSAVPYEQYF.

The chain joins TRBV4-3 to TRBJ1-2; D call uncertain. CDR1 and CDR2 from the germline V gene are LGHNA and YSLEER. Trimming pared 2 bases from V and 4 bases from J, leaving 11 bases between. The CDR3 is 14 amino acids. The chain's CDR3 is CASSQSTASYGYTF. The CDR3 nucleotides are TGCGCCAGCAGCCAATCGACGGCCTCCTATGGCTACACCTTC.

The chain is built from TRBV29-1 and TRBJ1-4, with unresolved D. The CDR3 is 11 residues long. V dropped 2 bases and J dropped 7 bases, with 5 bases sitting between them. Per germline, CDR1 SQVTM and CDR2 ANQGSEA. The CDR3: CSVEHGEKLFF. CDR3 nucleotides: TGCAGCGTTGAACACGGTGAAAAACTGTTTTTT.

V and J are TRBV9 and TRBJ2-5; the match to TRBD2 covers 7 bases. CDR1 SGDLS and CDR2 YYNGEE come from the germline V gene. V was clipped by 0 bases and J by 4 bases; unmatched bases: 3. This CDR3 is 14 amino acids long. CDR3 amino acids: CASSVEVAGETQYF. The CDR3 nucleotides are TGTGCCAGCAGCGTAGAGGTAGCGGGAGAGACCCAGTACTTC.

The rearrangement links TRBV7-2 to TRBJ1-6; D is uncertain. Germline CDR1 and CDR2: SGHTA and FQGNSA. This CDR3 has 15 amino acids. The V and J ends lost 8 bases and 0 bases respectively, with 11 bases between them. This CDR3 is CASRLHSSYNSPLHF. The CDR3 region has the DNA TGTGCCAGCCGATTACATAGCTCCTATAATTCACCCCTCCACTTT.

The V call is TRBV30, the J call TRBJ1-1; no definite D call. The V gene's germline CDR1 is GTSNPN and CDR2 SVGIG (reference sequence). The CDR3 is 13 residues long. V lost 5 bases to trimming and J lost 1 base, with 11 bases between them. The CDR3 loop reads CAWWVFGNTEAFF. The CDR3 region has the DNA TGTGCCTGGTGGGTGTTTGGGAACACTGAAGCTTTCTTT. Filled out from reference TRBV30 and TRBJ1-1, the complete variable domain reads SQTIHQWPATLVQPVGSPLSLECTVEGTSNPNLYWYRQAAGRGLQLLFYSVGIGQISSEVPQNLSASRPQDRQFILSSKKLLLSDSGFYLCAWWVFGNTEAFFGQGTRLTVV.

The chain has TRBV5-6 and TRBJ2-1, with TRBD2 identical over 9 bases. J gave up 0 bases and V 5 bases, and 6 bases lay outside the gene matches. Germline CDR1 reads SGHDT; CDR2 reads YYEEEE. The CDR3 contains 16 residues. The CDR3 reads CASRPLAGNSYNEQFF. CDR3 sequence (DNA): TGTGCCAGCAGACCCCTAGCGGGGAACTCCTACAATGAGCAGTTCTTC. The entire variable domain, with the rest obtained from reference TRBV5-6 and TRBJ2-1, is as follows: DAGVTQSPTHLIKTRGQQVTLRCSPKSGHDTVSWYQQALGQGPQFIFQYYEEEERQRGNFPDRFSGHQFPNYSSELNVNALLLGDSALYLCASRPLAGNSYNEQFFGPGTRLTVL.

The genes are TRBV4-1 and TRBJ2-2; TRBD2 is a possible D gene (6 bases). Per germline, CDR1 MGHRA and CDR2 YSYEKL. V dropped 4 bases and J dropped 2 bases, with 11 bases sitting between them. This CDR3 comprises 15 residues. The CDR3 reads CASSLWDSNTGELFF. The CDR3 nucleotides are TGCGCCAGCAGCCTATGGGACTCTAACACCGGGGAGCTGTTTTTT.

This chain connects TRBV3-1 (or the pseudogene TRBV3-2) to TRBJ1-6; 9 bases are shared with TRBD1. Germline CDR1 and CDR2: LGHDT and YNNKEL (reference sequence). The CDR3 sequence is 15 residues long. V dropped 1 base and J dropped 7; count of bases not matched to a gene: 2. CDR3 sequence (DNA): TGTGCCAGCAGCCAAGCAGGGACAGGGAATTCACCCCTCCACTTT. It yields the protein CASSQAGTGNSPLHF.

The rearrangement links TRBV11-2 to TRBJ2-6; maybe TRBD1 (6 bases). CDR3 size: 16 residues. V lost 3 bases to trimming and J lost 0 bases, with 9 bases between them. Germline CDR1 SGHAT, CDR2 FQNNGV. CDR3 residues: CASSFTGRSGANVLTF. In nucleotides, the CDR3 is TGTGCCAGCAGCTTCACAGGGCGCTCTGGGGCCAACGTCCTGACTTTC.

The genes are TRBV7-6 and TRBJ1-1; D not resolved. The ends were cut back, 5 bases at V and 6 bases at J, with 19 bases in the middle. Looked up from germline, CDR1 is SGHVS and CDR2 is FNYEAQ. This CDR3 is built from 15 residues. The CDR3 DNA follows: TGTGCCAGCAGCCATGTAAAGGGCCCAAGGTCTGAAGCTTTCTTT. Encoded protein: CASSHVKGPRSEAFF.

This clone has only one observation. J is TRBJ1-5 and V is TRBV2; maybe TRBD1 (5 bases). The V end lost 2 bases, the J end lost 7 bases, and 9 bases lay between the germline ends. The CDR3 has 13 residues. Germline-derived CDR1 and CDR2 are SNHLY and FYNNEI. The CDR3 is CASSELWGQPQHF. CDR3 in DNA: TGTGCCAGCAGTGAACTGTGGGGGCAGCCCCAGCATTTT.

The CDR3 reads CASSVDGDSYNEQFF. The CDR3 coding sequence is TGTGCCAGCAGCGTAGATGGAGATTCCTACAATGAGCAGTTCTTC. J is TRBJ2-1 and V is TRBV9; D is uncertain. Trimming stripped 0 bases from V and 1 base from J, with 8 bases between. The germline CDR1 and CDR2 sequences are SGDLS and YYNGEE. This CDR3 is built from 15 residues.

The rearrangement joins TRBV24-1 to TRBJ2-5; 9 bases fit TRBD1. The germline CDR1 and CDR2 sequences are KGHDR and SFDVKD. This CDR3 is built from 15 residues. J lost 4 bases, V lost 3 bases, and 5 bases had no gene match. CDR3 DNA: TGTGCCACCAGTGATATCCGGGACAGGGTAGAGACCCAGTACTTC. As protein: CATSDIRDRVETQYF.

The chain carries TRBV7-9 and TRBJ2-3, with D unclear. Germline assignment: CDR1 SEHNR and CDR2 FQNEAQ (reference sequence). The CDR3 is 12 amino acids. Trimming pared 6 bases from V and 8 bases from J, leaving 12 bases between. For the CDR3, the DNA is TGTGCCAGCAGGCCCGACCGCGGTACGCAGTATTTT. Protein product: CASRPDRGTQYF. Together with reference TRBV7-9 and TRBJ2-3, the CDR3 gives the full variable domain: DTGVSQNPRHKITKRGQNVTFRCDPISEHNRLYWYRQTLGQGPEFLTYFQNEAQLEKSRLLSDRFSAERPKGSFSTLEIQRTEQGDSAMYLCASRPDRGTQYFGPGTRLTVL.

This sequence joins TRBV11-3 and TRBJ2-1; D gene ambiguous. The V end lost 1 base, the J end lost 5 bases, and 6 bases lay between the germline ends. The CDR3 has 13 residues. In germline, CDR1 is SGHNT, CDR2 YENEEA. In DNA form, the CDR3 reads TGTGCCAGCAGCTTAGGACGGGACAATGAGCAGTTCTTC. Translation: CASSLGRDNEQFF.

This sequence joins TRBV14 and TRBJ2-1, with D maybe TRBD1 (6 bases). CDR3 length equals 13 residues. V was shortened by 0 bases and J by 13 bases, with 13 bases between the two germline ends. The germline gives CDR1 SGHDN, CDR2 FVKESK. The CDR3: CASSQDQNRVQFF. The CDR3 coding sequence is TGTGCCAGCAGCCAAGATCAGAACAGGGTTCAGTTCTTC.

The table lists this clone with a count of one. The chain employs TRBV4-1 and TRBJ2-7; a weak D match, TRBD1 (6 bases). The germline V gene encodes CDR1 MGHRA and CDR2 YSYEKL. CDR3 length: 15 amino acids. Trimming pared 0 bases from V and 4 bases from J, leaving 13 bases between. CDR3 amino acids: CASSQEGAGAYEQYF. CDR3 sequence (DNA): TGCGCCAGCAGCCAAGAGGGGGCAGGGGCTTACGAGCAGTACTTC.

The chain couples TRBV29-1 to TRBJ2-5, with 8 nucleotides matching TRBD2. Trimming took 6 bases from V and 4 from J; bases not matched to a gene: 4. Germline assignment: CDR1 SQVTM and CDR2 ANQGSEA. This CDR3 comprises 12 residues. CDR3 sequence (DNA): TGCAGCGTGGAGCGGGAGCGAGAGACCCAGTACTTC. Its protein product is CSVERERETQYF.

V gene TRBV6-5 combines with J gene TRBJ2-3, with unresolved D. V was clipped by 2 bases and J by 0 bases, with 6 bases between them. CDR3 length equals 14 residues. The germline CDR1 and CDR2 sequences are MNHEY and SVGAGI. CDR3 bases: TGTGCCAGCAGTTACGGGTATAGCACAGATACGCAGTATTTT. This sequence encodes CASSYGYSTDTQYF.

Here the CDR3 reads CASSLERASYNEQFF. As DNA, the CDR3 is TGTGCCAGCAGCTTAGAGCGGGCCTCCTACAATGAGCAGTTCTTC. This chain links TRBV7-3 with TRBJ2-1, with D tentatively TRBD2 (6 bases). The CDR3 loop spans 15 amino acids. From germline, CDR1 is SGHTA and CDR2 FQGTGA. Trimming took 2 bases from V and 0 from J, leaving 8 bases between them. Together with reference TRBV7-3 and TRBJ2-1, the CDR3 gives the full variable domain: GAGVSQTPSNKVTEKGKYVELRCDPISGHTALYWYRQSLGQGPEFLIYFQGTGAADDSGLPNDRFFAVRPEGSVSTLKIQRTERGDSAVYLCASSLERASYNEQFFGPGTRLTVL.

In its sample, this clone was seen once. The CDR3 DNA reads as TGTGCCAGCGGACGGAACTACGAGCAGTACTTC. Protein: CASGRNYEQYF. The V and J genes are TRBV6-5 and TRBJ2-7; D is uncertain. The germline V gene has CDR1 MNHEY and CDR2 SVGAGI. The CDR3 sequence is 11 residues long. Trimming took 8 bases from V and 3 from J, leaving 8 bases between them.

The chain carries TRBV27 and TRBJ1-2, with a tentative D call TRBD1 (5 bases). Trimming stripped 5 bases from V and 0 bases from J, with 16 bases between. Per the germline V gene, CDR1 is MNHEY and CDR2 is SMNVEV (reference sequence). The CDR3 consists of 16 residues. CDR3 in amino acids: CASSQGAGLANYGYTF. The DNA for the CDR3 is TGTGCCAGCAGTCAGGGTGCAGGGTTAGCTAACTATGGCTACACCTTC.

The chain has TRBV4-1 and TRBJ2-2; 11 bases agree with TRBD1. Germline trimming cut 4 bases from V and 0 bases from J; bases unmatched to any gene: 4. The CDR3 is 17 amino acids. Germline V gene sequence: CDR1 MGHRA, CDR2 YSYEKL. The CDR3 nucleotides read TGCGCCAGCAGCCGTGCGGGACAGGGGGCGAACACCGGGGAGCTGTTTTTT. It encodes CASSRAGQGANTGELFF.

The chain is built from TRBV14 and TRBJ2-7; D call uncertain. Germline CDR1 reads SGHDN; CDR2 reads FVKESK. Trimming shortened V by 4 bases and J by 6 bases, and 22 bases separated the two germline ends. The CDR3 length is 16 residues. CDR3: CASSRSGDPDKVEQYF. DNA of the CDR3: TGTGCCAGCAGCCGGAGTGGGGATCCAGATAAAGTCGAGCAGTACTTC.

This clone was observed a handful of times. The genes are TRBV19 and TRBJ2-7; a possible D gene is TRBD1 (6 bases). Trimming cost V 5 bases and J 0 bases, with 17 bases left between them. This CDR3 is 16 amino acids long. Germline V gives CDR1 LNHDA, CDR2 SQIVND (reference sequence). The CDR3 is CASSPTPGTSSYEQYF. The CDR3 region has the DNA TGTGCCAGTAGTCCCACCCCCGGGACATCCTCCTACGAGCAGTACTTC.

This chain links TRBV5-1 with TRBJ2-7; D gene unclear. V shed 4 bases and J shed 2 bases, with 13 bases lying between them. There are 14 residues in the CDR3. Per the germline V gene, CDR1 is SGHRS and CDR2 is YFSETQ. This CDR3 is CASSDPSRAYEQYF. The DNA for the CDR3 is TGCGCCAGCAGCGATCCCAGTAGAGCCTACGAGCAGTACTTC.

The chain couples TRBV28 to TRBJ2-7, with TRBD2 matching 12 bases. V shed 2 bases and J 3 bases; nucleotides not matched to a gene: 8. The CDR3 is 17 amino acids. CDR1 is MDHEN, CDR2 SYDVKM, per germline. The CDR3 sequence is CASSLRTSGTWVYEQYF. The CDR3, as DNA: TGTGCCAGCAGTTTACGGACTAGCGGGACCTGGGTCTACGAGCAGTACTTC.